The entry that follows covers one T cell receptor (beta chain) sequence. This sample is part of a study of Ad26.COV2.S vaccination and SARS-CoV-2 variants. Repertoires were generated with immunoSEQ multiplex PCR, while TCRdb's copy carries only in-frame clones and drops some. This sample carries roughly 460,000 clones, 80% to 90% of them seen once, and the ten largest clones take 1.5% to 2%. Trimming took 8 bases from V and 4 from J; bases not matched to a gene: 8. Germline V gives CDR1 LGHDT, CDR2 YNNKEL (reference sequence). The CDR3 has 16 residues. Treatment in this sample: approximately 18 received Ad26.COV2.S at low or high dose, single or two shots; roughly 5 received placebo; per-sample allocation not given. Sampling was done on day 63 after the first vaccine or placebo injection.

V usage is TRBV3-1 (or the pseudogene TRBV3-2) and J usage is TRBJ2-5; 15 nucleotides align to TRBD2. This receptor was identified in a person between 18 and 65 years old who received the Ad26.COV2.S COVID-19 vaccine or a placebo. The sequencing here drew on peripheral blood, taken in a trial of Ad26.COV2.S vaccine versus placebo. CDR3 sequence (DNA): TGTGCCAGCGGGTGGACTAGCGGGAGGGCTAGAGAGACCCAGTACTTC. Its translation is CASGWTSGRARETQYF.